Shown below are 16 T cell receptor beta chains from a single sample sequenced in a study of CDR3 diversity in severe acne. TCRdb fed the PCR reads into MiXCR, producing one record per CDR3 protein. The sample lists more than 80,000 distinct CDR3 sequences; under 55% were seen once. Sequencing was done on a sample of blood. The receptor set was obtained from a male donor with severe acne vulgaris.

The rearrangement links TRBV6-5 to TRBJ2-5; D is perhaps TRBD1 or TRBD2 (5 bases each). CDR1 is MNHEY and CDR2 is SVGAGI in the germline V gene. Trimming left V 5 bases short and J 4 bases short, with 14 bases between. The CDR3 length is 14 residues. The CDR3 region is CASSPPGGGETQYF. CDR3 nucleotide sequence: TGTGCCAGCAGTCCTCCGGGTGGGGGAGAGACCCAGTACTTC.

V is TRBV10-3 and J is TRBJ2-5; D remains unclear. CDR3 length equals 15 residues. V lost 3 bases to trimming and J lost 4 bases, with 15 bases between them. Germline V lookup: CDR1 ENHRY, CDR2 SYGVKD. The CDR3 nucleotides are TGTGCCATCAGTGACCCCATACGAGACTTAGAGACCCAGTACTTC. It yields the protein CAISDPIRDLETQYF.

This clonotype has at least ten counts. A read error may account for a junction end that differs from germline. This chain links TRBV20-1 with TRBJ2-3; no definite D call. Germline loops: CDR1 DFQATT, CDR2 SNEGSKA (reference sequence). The CDR3 spans 13 residues. This CDR3 reads CSAPLSKADTKYF. The CDR3 DNA sequence: TGCAGTGCTCCATTATCGAAGGCAGATACGAAGTATTTT.

J is TRBJ1-2 and V is TRBV29-1; D may be TRBD1 (5 bases). Trimming shortened V by 3 bases and J by 0 bases, and 11 bases separated the two germline ends. There are 14 residues in the CDR3. Germline CDR1 SQVTM, CDR2 ANQGSEA. The CDR3 DNA reads as TGCAGCGTTGAGGACACCACCACTAACTATGGCTACACCTTC. Translated, it gives CSVEDTTTNYGYTF. The complete variable domain, with remaining parts taken from reference TRBV29-1 and TRBJ1-2, reads SAVISQKPSRDICQRGTSLTIQCQVDSQVTMMFWYRQQPGQSLTLIATANQGSEATYESGFVIDKFPISRPNLTFSTLTVSNMSPEDSSIYLCSVEDTTTNYGYTFGSGTRLTVV.

This clonotype was counted at least ten times. In DNA, the CDR3 is TGCAGTGCTTTCGTTAGCGGGATGATAGGAGATGAGCAGTTCTTC. Protein: CSAFVSGMIGDEQFF. V is TRBV20-1 and J is TRBJ2-1, with TRBD2 matching over 8 bases. The CDR3 runs to 15 residues. The J segment lost 8 bases and the V segment lost 5 bases, leaving 14 bases of the junction unmatched. Per germline, CDR1 DFQATT and CDR2 SNEGSKA (reference sequence).

The CDR3 protein is CATTPRAGPYGYTF. The CDR3 nucleotides read TGTGCCACCACGCCGAGGGCGGGTCCATATGGCTACACCTTC. The V call is TRBV24-1, the J call TRBJ1-2; D remains ambiguous. Germline CDR1 reads KGHDR; CDR2 reads SFDVKD. V gave up 8 bases and J gave up 5 bases, with 17 bases separating them. This CDR3 is built from 14 residues.

Only a few counts were recorded for this clonotype. V usage is TRBV6-5 and J usage is TRBJ2-1, with D perhaps matching TRBD2 (6 bases). Trimming shortened V by 0 bases and J by 3 bases, and 24 bases separated the two germline ends. Germline lookup yields CDR1 MNHEY and CDR2 SVGAGI. The CDR3 covers 20 residues. CDR3 bases: TGTGCCAGCAGTTACTCGATATTAACTAGCCCTTCGATAAACTACAATGAGCAGTTCTTC. Amino acids: CASSYSILTSPSINYNEQFF.

This clonotype was counted a few times. V and J are TRBV24-1 and TRBJ2-5; D uncertain. Trimming removed 2 bases from V and 12 bases from J, with 9 bases in between. Germline V gene data show CDR1 as KGHDR and CDR2 as SFDVKD. The length of the CDR3 is 11 residues. The CDR3 sequence is CATSDSGSEYF. The CDR3 region has the DNA TGTGCCACCAGTGATTCCGGCTCAGAGTACTTC.

The gene calls are TRBV25-1 and TRBJ1-1, with D perhaps TRBD1 (5 bases). V lost 5 bases and J 1 base, leaving 11 bases between the germline ends. Per the germline V gene, CDR1 is MGHDK and CDR2 is SYGVNS. CDR3 size: 14 residues. For the CDR3, the DNA is TGTGCCAGCAGTTCCTTTACAGGGAACACTGAAGCTTTCTTT. It codes for CASSSFTGNTEAFF.

The rearrangement joins TRBV11-2 to TRBJ2-7, with D perhaps being TRBD1 or TRBD2 (5 bases each). V shed 3 bases and J shed 2 bases, with 14 bases lying between them. Germline CDR1 and CDR2: SGHAT and FQNNGV. This CDR3 has 15 residues. Written as DNA, the CDR3 is TGTGCCAGCAGCTTCGGGACGGACGTCACCTACGAGCAGTACTTC. This encodes CASSFGTDVTYEQYF.

This chain joins TRBV28 and TRBJ2-7; possible D gene TRBD2, 6 bases. V lost 8 bases, J lost 5 bases, and 25 bases lay in between. CDR3 size: 16 residues. CDR1 and CDR2 (germline): MDHEN, SYDVKM. CDR3 bases: TGTGCCAGCGGCCCGGGACTCCCTTCGTTATACGACGAGCAGTACTTC. It encodes CASGPGLPSLYDEQYF.

The chain has TRBV6-5 and TRBJ1-2; 11 positions agree with TRBD1. Trimming took 6 bases from V and 4 from J; bases not matched to a gene: 7. The CDR3 has 15 residues. CDR1 and CDR2 from the germline V gene are MNHEY and SVGAGI. For the CDR3, the DNA is TGTGCCAGCAGAACGGACAGGGGGCCTGGCTATGGCTACACCTTC. Translating gives CASRTDRGPGYGYTF.

With respect to this clonotype: This may be a read error, as it is one base from a much larger clone. This rearrangement joins TRBV7-8 to TRBJ2-7; D gene uncertain. Trimming removed 8 bases from V and 2 bases from J, with 4 bases in between. There are 10 residues in the CDR3. Germline CDR1 reads SGHVS; CDR2 reads FQNEAQ. CDR3 nucleotide sequence: TGTGCCAGCGGGACCTACGAGCAGTACTTC. Translation: CASGTYEQYF.

This clonotype was counted between two and nine times. The chain has TRBV7-8 and TRBJ2-7; 11 bases align to TRBD2. Germline CDR1 and CDR2: SGHVS and FQNEAQ. V was clipped by 6 bases and J by 2 bases; unmatched bases: 9. There are 16 residues in the CDR3. CDR3 region: CASSFTGTSGPYEQYF. The CDR3 nucleotides read TGTGCCAGCAGTTTCACCGGGACTAGCGGACCCTACGAGCAGTACTTC.

This clonotype was observed a few times. V gene TRBV10-3 combines with J gene TRBJ1-1; D might be TRBD1 (6 bases). CDR3 size: 10 residues. Germline V CDR1 and CDR2: ENHRY, SYGVKD. V was trimmed by 10 bases and J by 6 bases, leaving 9 bases between them. This CDR3 reads CATRGAEAFF. CDR3 bases: TGTGCCACCAGGGGTGCTGAAGCTTTCTTT.

The sample holds many counts of this clonotype. The genes are TRBV6-1 and TRBJ2-7, with 8 bases matching TRBD2. CDR3 length: 18 residues. The V and J ends lost 3 bases and 6 bases, in that order; junction bases with no gene match: 19. Germline loops: CDR1 MNHNS, CDR2 SASEGT. CDR3 region: CASSESAAYLAGTGEQYF. In DNA, the CDR3 is TGTGCCAGCAGTGAGTCGGCCGCCTACTTAGCGGGAACCGGCGAGCAGTACTTC.